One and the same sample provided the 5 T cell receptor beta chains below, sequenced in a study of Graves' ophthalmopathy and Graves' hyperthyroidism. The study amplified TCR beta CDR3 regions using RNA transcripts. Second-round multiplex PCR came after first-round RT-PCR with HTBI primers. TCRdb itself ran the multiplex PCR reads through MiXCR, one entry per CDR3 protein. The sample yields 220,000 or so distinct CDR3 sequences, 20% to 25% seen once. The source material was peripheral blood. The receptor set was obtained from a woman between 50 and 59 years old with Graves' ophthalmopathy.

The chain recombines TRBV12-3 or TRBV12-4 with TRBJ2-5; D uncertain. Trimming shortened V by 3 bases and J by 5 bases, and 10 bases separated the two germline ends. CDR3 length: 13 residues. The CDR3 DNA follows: TGTGCCAGCAGTTTCCATGTCGTGGAGACCCAGTACTTC. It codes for CASSFHVVETQYF.

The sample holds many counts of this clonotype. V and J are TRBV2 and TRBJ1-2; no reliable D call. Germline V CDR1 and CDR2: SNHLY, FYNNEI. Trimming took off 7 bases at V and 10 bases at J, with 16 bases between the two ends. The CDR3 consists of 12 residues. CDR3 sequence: CASNLGQRDYTF. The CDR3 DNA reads TGTGCCAGCAATCTCGGGCAGCGTGACTACACCTTC.

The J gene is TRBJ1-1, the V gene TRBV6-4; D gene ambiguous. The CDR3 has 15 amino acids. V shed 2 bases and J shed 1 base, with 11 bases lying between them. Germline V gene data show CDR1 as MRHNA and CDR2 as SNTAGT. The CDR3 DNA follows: TGTGCCAGCAGTGACGGTACCGCATCGAACACTGAAGCTTTCTTT. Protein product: CASSDGTASNTEAFF.

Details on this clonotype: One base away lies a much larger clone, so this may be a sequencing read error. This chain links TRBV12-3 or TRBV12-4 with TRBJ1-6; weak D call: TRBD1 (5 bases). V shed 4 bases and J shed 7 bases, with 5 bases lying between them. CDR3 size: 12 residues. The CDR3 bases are TGTGCCAGCAGTTACAGGAATTCACCCCTCCACTTT. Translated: CASSYRNSPLHF.

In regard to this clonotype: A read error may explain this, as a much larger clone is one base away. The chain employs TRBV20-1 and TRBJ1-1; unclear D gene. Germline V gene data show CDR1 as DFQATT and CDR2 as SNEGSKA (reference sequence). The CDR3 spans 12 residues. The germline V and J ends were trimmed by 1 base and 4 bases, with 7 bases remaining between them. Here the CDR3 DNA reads TGCAGTGCTAGAGTAGTGGGCACTGAAGCTTTCTTT. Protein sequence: CSARVVGTEAFF.